Listed here are 17 T cell receptor beta chains from one sample, sequenced in a study of blood T cell repertoires in COVID-19. Libraries were prepared by immunoSEQ multiplex PCR; TCRdb keeps only in-frame clonotypes and omits some of them. This table has about 99,000 clones, around nine tenths appearing once. Sequencing was carried out using peripheral blood. These receptor sequences come from a human donor in a cohort sampled during active COVID-19.

This clone was found once. The V and J genes are TRBV29-1 and TRBJ1-1; TRBD1 is a possible D gene (5 bases). Germline CDR1 is SQVTM and CDR2 is ANQGSEA. This CDR3 has 14 residues. The CDR3 DNA reads as TGCACTGACAGTTGGGTTGGGGTGGCCACTGAAGCTTTCTTT. Translated: CTDSWVGVATEAFF.

V is TRBV20-1 and J is TRBJ2-7; 10 bases are a match to TRBD1. Trimming removed 5 bases from V and 6 bases from J; junction bases left unmatched: 10. Germline V CDR1 and CDR2: DFQATT, SNEGSKA (reference sequence). CDR3 length equals 14 residues. CDR3 region: CSAGGSWTGGEQYF. As DNA, the CDR3 is TGCAGTGCTGGTGGCTCTTGGACAGGGGGCGAGCAGTACTTC.

The V and J genes are TRBV5-1 and TRBJ2-3; D uncertain. The V end was cut by 5 bases, the J end by 3 bases, with 13 bases between. The CDR3 runs 14 residues. From germline, CDR1 is SGHRS and CDR2 YFSETQ. The CDR3 DNA reads TGCGCCAGCAGTAAAGAAAGCCGAACAGATACGCAGTATTTT. Its protein product is CASSKESRTDTQYF.

The chain has TRBV6-5 and TRBJ2-1, with TRBD1 matching over 10 bases. V was pared by 5 bases and J by 4 bases, with 2 bases of the junction left unmatched. Germline CDR1 reads MNHEY; CDR2 reads SVGAGI. The CDR3 sequence is 14 residues long. The CDR3 DNA reads TGTGCCAGCAGTCGACAGGGGGCGTACAATGAGCAGTTCTTC. Translating gives CASSRQGAYNEQFF.

The chain combines TRBV28 with TRBJ1-5; TRBD1 aligns across 7 bases. V was clipped by 0 bases and J by 7 bases; unmatched bases: 9. The CDR3 runs to 16 residues. The V gene's germline CDR1 is MDHEN and CDR2 SYDVKM. CDR3 coding DNA: TGTGCCAGCAGTTTATGGGCAGGGGGAAGCGAGCAGCCCCAGCATTTT. This encodes CASSLWAGGSEQPQHF. The complete variable domain, with remaining parts taken from reference TRBV28 and TRBJ1-5, reads DVKVTQSSRYLVKRTGEKVFLECVQDMDHENMFWYRQDPGLGLRLIYFSYDVKMKEKGDIPEGYSVSREKKERFSLILESASTNQTSMYLCASSLWAGGSEQPQHFGDGTRLSIL.

The sample holds a few counts of this clone. The chain is built from TRBV27 and TRBJ1-6; D perhaps matches TRBD1 (6 bases). From germline, CDR1 is MNHEY and CDR2 SMNVEV (reference sequence). Trimming took off 5 bases at V and 8 bases at J, with 13 bases between the two ends. The CDR3 runs to 14 residues. CDR3 nucleotides: TGTGCCAGCAGTAAACAGGGAATCGATTCACCCCTCCACTTT. As protein: CASSKQGIDSPLHF.

V gene TRBV9 combines with J gene TRBJ1-3, with D perhaps matching TRBD1 (6 bases). Trimming left V 0 bases short and J 3 bases short, with 10 bases between. This CDR3 is built from 15 residues. Per the germline V gene, CDR1 is SGDLS and CDR2 is YYNGEE. CDR3 sequence (DNA): TGTGCCAGCAGCGTAGTGGGGGGGCTTGGAAACACCATATATTTT. Residues: CASSVVGGLGNTIYF. Combining the CDR3 with reference TRBV9 and TRBJ1-3 gives the whole variable domain DSGVTQTPKHLITATGQRVTLRCSPRSGDLSVYWYQQSLDQGLQFLIQYYNGEERAKGNILERFSAQQFPDLHSELNLSSLELGDSALYFCASSVVGGLGNTIYFGEGSWLTVV.

The chain carries TRBV19 and TRBJ2-3; D may be TRBD2 (5 bases). The CDR3 sequence is 15 residues long. Trimming removed 2 bases at V and 3 bases at J, with 12 bases between. CDR1 is LNHDA, CDR2 SQIVND, per germline (reference sequence). The CDR3 coding sequence is TGTGCCAGTAGTATAACTCGGGGAGCGACAGATACGCAGTATTTT. Amino acids: CASSITRGATDTQYF.

This sequence joins TRBV7-2 and TRBJ1-3; TRBD1 is a possible D gene (5 bases). The ends were cut back, 2 bases at V and 2 bases at J, with 13 bases in the middle. Germline values: CDR1 SGHTA, CDR2 FQGNSA. The CDR3 has 16 residues. CDR3 protein: CASSLMGQKPGNTIYF. Written as DNA, the CDR3 is TGTGCCAGCAGCTTAATGGGGCAGAAGCCTGGAAACACCATATATTTT.

The gene calls are TRBV28 and TRBJ1-4; 8 bases align to TRBD1. Per the germline V gene, CDR1 is MDHEN and CDR2 is SYDVKM. The CDR3 covers 17 residues. Trimming at V came to 1 base and at J to 4 bases, leaving 8 bases not matched to a gene. The CDR3 here is CASSLSSGQGVNEKLFF. CDR3 nucleotides: TGTGCCAGCAGTTTATCTTCTGGACAGGGTGTTAATGAAAAACTGTTTTTT.

The rearrangement links TRBV9 to TRBJ1-2; 9 nucleotides align to TRBD1. This CDR3 is built from 13 residues. V gave up 4 bases and J gave up 8 bases; unmatched junction bases: 6. Germline CDR1 is SGDLS and CDR2 is YYNGEE. CDR3 protein: CASSLGTGQGYTF. CDR3 DNA sequence: TGTGCCAGCAGCCTTGGGACAGGGCAAGGCTACACCTTC.

This chain uses TRBV11-2 with TRBJ1-1; a weak D match, TRBD1 (5 bases). CDR1 is SGHAT and CDR2 is FQNNGV in the germline V gene. The CDR3 is made up of 12 amino acids. V dropped 4 bases and J dropped 8 bases, with 11 bases sitting between them. The CDR3 region is CASSSIRGEAFF. The CDR3 nucleotides read TGTGCCAGCAGCTCAATTCGGGGGGAAGCTTTCTTT.

The genes are TRBV5-1 and TRBJ2-5; 7 bases are a match to TRBD1. The length of the CDR3 is 15 residues. CDR1 and CDR2 from the germline V gene are SGHRS and YFSETQ. V trimming: 5 bases; J trimming: 2 bases; junction bases outside the gene matches: 9. CDR3: CASSRDSYLQETQYF. CDR3 DNA: TGCGCCAGCAGTCGGGACAGCTACCTACAAGAGACCCAGTACTTC.

The chain uses TRBV6-5 and TRBJ2-2; TRBD2 matches 16 bases. Germline CDR1 reads MNHEY; CDR2 reads SVGAGI. This CDR3 spans 14 amino acids. With 10 bases clipped from V and 6 bases from J, the junction kept 2 bases outside the gene matches. The CDR3 protein is CATGTSGGAGELFF. The CDR3 DNA reads TGTGCCACCGGGACTAGCGGGGGGGCCGGGGAGCTGTTTTTT.

This chain connects TRBV11-2 to TRBJ1-2; 8 bases match TRBD1. The germline CDR1 and CDR2 sequences are SGHAT and FQNNGV. The CDR3 consists of 15 residues. With 5 bases clipped from V and 8 bases from J, the junction kept 13 bases outside the gene matches. The chain's CDR3 is CASSPGTGVKEGYTF. In nucleotides, the CDR3 is TGTGCCAGCAGCCCGGGGACAGGCGTAAAGGAGGGCTACACCTTC. Full variable domain (rest looked up from reference TRBV11-2 and TRBJ1-2): EAGVAQSPRYKIIEKRQSVAFWCNPISGHATLYWYQQILGQGPKLLIQFQNNGVVDDSQLPKDRFSAERLKGVDSTLKIQPAKLEDSAVYLCASSPGTGVKEGYTFGSGTRLTVV.

The chain employs TRBV7-2 and TRBJ2-7, with 13 bases aligning to TRBD2. Germline lookup yields CDR1 SGHTA and CDR2 FQGNSA. The CDR3 is made up of 18 amino acids. V gave up 4 bases and J gave up 1 base; unmatched junction bases: 10. The CDR3 nucleotides are TGTGCCAGCAGCTCCAGGACTAGCGGGAGACGGGTTTCCTACGAGCAGTACTTC. This encodes CASSSRTSGRRVSYEQYF.

This chain links TRBV12-5 with TRBJ2-1, with D tentatively TRBD1 (6 bases). The CDR3 runs 16 residues. V lost 1 base, J lost 8 bases, and 18 bases lay in between. Germline V CDR1 and CDR2: LGHNT, FRNRAP. The CDR3 loop reads CASGLAPGTIIYEQFF. The CDR3, as DNA: TGTGCTAGTGGTTTGGCTCCTGGGACAATAATATATGAGCAGTTCTTC.